Included here is one TCR beta chain sequence, with context. Its antigen is undetermined. This CDR3 has 14 residues. The V end was cut by 5 bases, the J end by 0 bases, with 11 bases between. TCRdb itself ran the RT-PCR reads through MiXCR, one entry per CDR3 protein. The sample lists over 300,000 distinct CDR3 sequences, roughly 22% seen once, with roughly 10% in the top ten. The data belong to a study of response to subunit inactivated influenza vaccine. Study-level results: Authors suggested each seasonal flu vaccination may recruit only limited numbers of new T cells.

The starting material was PBMCs from blood, obtained about 20 months after vaccination. This chain connects TRBV12-3 or TRBV12-4 to TRBJ2-7, with a possible D match to TRBD1 (6 bases). This TCR was sampled from a man in his fifties or sixties who received an inactivated influenza vaccine. CDR3: CASSLQGLSYEQYF. CDR3 nucleotides: TGTGCCAGCAGTCTGCAGGGGCTCTCCTACGAGCAGTACTTC.